The 13 T cell receptor beta chains below come from one sample, sequenced in a study of blood T cell repertoires in COVID-19. Data came from immunoSEQ multiplex PCR; TCRdb stores just in-frame clones and leaves some out. The sample holds roughly 330,000 clones, 86% seen once. Sequencing was done on a sample of peripheral blood. These receptors came from a woman aged 50 to 60 with acute or convalescent COVID-19.

The chain employs TRBV7-2 and TRBJ2-3, with 7 nucleotides matching TRBD2. Germline CDR1 is SGHTA and CDR2 is FQGNSA. V lost 1 base to trimming and J lost 2 bases; unmatched junction nucleotides: 6. The CDR3 totals 16 residues. The CDR3 DNA is TGTGCCAGCAGCTTAGTAGCGGGCGCACTCACAGATACGCAGTATTTT. Residues: CASSLVAGALTDTQYF.

A single count supports this clone. This sequence joins TRBV18 and TRBJ2-7; TRBD2 matches at 14 bases. This CDR3 is built from 15 residues. V trimming: 3 bases; J trimming: 7 bases; junction bases outside the gene matches: 5. CDR1 and CDR2 from the germline V gene are KGHSH and LQKENI. CDR3: CASSPSTSGRGEQYF. As DNA, the CDR3 is TGTGCCAGCTCACCCTCGACTAGCGGGAGGGGGGAGCAGTACTTC.

The genes are TRBV2 and TRBJ2-7, with D perhaps TRBD2 (7 bases). The CDR3 runs to 11 residues. V dropped 7 bases and J dropped 11 bases, with 15 bases sitting between them. The germline V gene encodes CDR1 SNHLY and CDR2 FYNNEI. CDR3 nucleotides: TGTGCCAGCAAGGGGGGGACGTCGGAGTACTTC. Translated, it gives CASKGGTSEYF.

There are a few counts of this clone. This chain joins TRBV28 and TRBJ1-2, with D possibly being TRBD1 (6 bases). CDR1 is MDHEN, CDR2 SYDVKM, per germline. CDR3 length: 13 amino acids. The V end was cut by 6 bases, the J end by 2 bases, with 10 bases between. As DNA, the CDR3 is TGTGCCAGCAGCATACAGGGCAACTATGGCTACACCTTC. Translation gives CASSIQGNYGYTF.

The chain recombines TRBV4-2 with TRBJ2-7; 9 bases are shared with TRBD2. This CDR3 region has 16 residues. Germline V gene data show CDR1 as LGHNA and CDR2 as YNFKEQ. The ends lost 0 bases at V and 2 bases at J; junction bases unmatched: 5. The CDR3 nucleotides are TGTGCCAGCAGCCAAGATCTCGTAGCGGGGGCCTACGAGCAGTACTTC. It codes for CASSQDLVAGAYEQYF.

This rearrangement joins TRBV24-1 to TRBJ2-5; 8 bases match TRBD1. Trimming at V came to 0 bases and at J to 4 bases, leaving 12 bases not matched to a gene. The CDR3 is 18 residues long. Germline assignment: CDR1 KGHDR and CDR2 SFDVKD. The CDR3 is CATSDLSPGGQGLETQYF. The CDR3 DNA follows: TGTGCCACCAGTGATTTGTCCCCCGGCGGACAGGGATTAGAGACCCAGTACTTC.

This rearrangement joins TRBV27 to TRBJ2-7; TRBD1 is a possible D gene (6 bases). Germline V gene sequence: CDR1 MNHEY, CDR2 SMNVEV (reference sequence). Trimming took off 5 bases at V and 4 bases at J, with 12 bases between the two ends. The CDR3 has 13 amino acids. The DNA of the CDR3 is TGTGCCAGCAGTGTAGTCAGGGGTTACGAGCAGTACTTC. It yields the protein CASSVVRGYEQYF.

The gene calls are TRBV7-2 and TRBJ2-1; weak D call: TRBD2 (5 bases). Germline loops: CDR1 SGHTA, CDR2 FQGNSA. This CDR3 is built from 14 residues. Trimming took off 5 bases at V and 7 bases at J, with 15 bases between the two ends. The CDR3 nucleotides read TGTGCCAGCAGCCCCTTGGGAGCGAGGAATGAGCAGTTCTTC. Protein sequence: CASSPLGARNEQFF.

The chain is built from TRBV7-9 and TRBJ2-2; 9 nucleotides align to TRBD1. V was clipped by 2 bases and J by 1 base; unmatched bases: 11. This CDR3 has 19 amino acids. Germline V gene sequence: CDR1 SEHNR, CDR2 FQNEAQ (reference sequence). CDR3 in amino acids: CASSLRGAGQGENTGELFF. The DNA of the CDR3 is TGTGCCAGCAGCTTAAGAGGTGCGGGACAGGGTGAGAACACCGGGGAGCTGTTTTTT.

This rearrangement joins TRBV2 to TRBJ2-1, with D possibly being TRBD2 (5 bases). Germline values: CDR1 SNHLY, CDR2 FYNNEI. The CDR3 has 15 amino acids. Trimming pared 8 bases from V and 0 bases from J, leaving 14 bases between. This chain's CDR3 is CASRNPGSSYNEQFF. The CDR3 DNA is TGTGCCAGCCGTAATCCGGGATCCTCCTACAATGAGCAGTTCTTC.

The chain is built from TRBV2 and TRBJ2-1, with 9 bases aligning to TRBD2. The trim removed 6 bases at V and 4 bases at J, leaving 7 bases unmatched. Germline V gene data show CDR1 as SNHLY and CDR2 as FYNNEI. This CDR3 is 15 amino acids long. CDR3 loop: CASRQAGGSYNEQFF. CDR3 sequence (DNA): TGTGCCAGCAGACAAGCGGGGGGTTCTTACAATGAGCAGTTCTTC.

The chain combines TRBV28 with TRBJ1-2, with 9 bases matching TRBD1. V trimming: 6 bases; J trimming: 3 bases; junction bases outside the gene matches: 8. The germline CDR1 and CDR2 sequences are MDHEN and SYDVKM. This CDR3 contains 15 residues. The CDR3 region has the DNA TGTGCCAGCAGGGAAGGGACAGGGTGGGACTATGGCTACACCTTC. This translates into CASREGTGWDYGYTF.

This rearrangement joins TRBV10-3 to TRBJ2-3; TRBD1 aligns across 7 bases. The CDR3 length is 16 residues. The trim removed 4 bases at V and 5 bases at J, leaving 12 bases unmatched. Germline V lookup: CDR1 ENHRY, CDR2 SYGVKD. The CDR3 sequence: CAISAQGERAGDTQYF. The CDR3 DNA is TGTGCCATCAGTGCCCAGGGGGAGAGGGCCGGAGATACGCAGTATTTT.